The rows below give T cell receptor beta chains drawn from one sample of a study of T cell responses to AZD1222 COVID-19 vaccine. Generated by immunoSEQ multiplex PCR, the TCRdb table keeps only in-frame clones and is missing some. This table holds around 76,000 clones, approximately 81% found once. The sample was peripheral blood, taken on day 0 of AZD1222 vaccination. These receptors all come from an adult in good health. CDR3s include the opening cysteine and the closing phenylalanine or tryptophan. Each record gives: V gene, clone size, D gene, J gene, CDR3 DNA, CDR3 protein. D genes are given only for firm matches. Not every row has a clone size; where given, it reads once, few, many or a size class.

v_gene: TRBV7-3
abundance: -
d_gene: TRBD2
j_gene: TRBJ2-2
CDR3nt: TGTGCCAGCAGCTCGCACCAACTAGCGGGGGGAAGCGGGGAGCTGTTTTTT
CDR3aa: CASSSHQLAGGSGELFF

v_gene: TRBV5-4
abundance: few
d_gene: -
j_gene: TRBJ2-5
CDR3nt: TGTGCCAGCAGCTTGCTGGACTACCCGTCCCAAAAGACCCAGTACTTC
CDR3aa: CASSLLDYPSQKTQYF

v_gene: TRBV28
abundance: -
d_gene: TRBD1
j_gene: TRBJ1-2
CDR3nt: TGTGCCAGCAGTTCCGGACAGGGCTTTGGCTACACCTTC
CDR3aa: CASSSGQGFGYTF

v_gene: TRBV4-1
abundance: -
d_gene: -
j_gene: TRBJ2-3
CDR3nt: TGCGCCAGCAGCCAAGAAACAGATACGCAGTATTTT
CDR3aa: CASSQETDTQYF

v_gene: TRBV14
abundance: -
d_gene: -
j_gene: TRBJ2-2
CDR3nt: TGTGCCAGCAGCCATAATGATTGGACCCCAAACACCGGGGAGCTGTTTTTT
CDR3aa: CASSHNDWTPNTGELFF

v_gene: TRBV6-5
abundance: few
d_gene: -
j_gene: TRBJ2-5
CDR3nt: TGTGCCAGCTATGCCTCGGAGGCAGCTCAAGAGACCCAGTACTTC
CDR3aa: CASYASEAAQETQYF

v_gene: TRBV5-1
abundance: -
d_gene: -
j_gene: TRBJ2-3
CDR3nt: TGCGCCAGCAGCTTGGAGGGCACAGATACGCAGTATTTT
CDR3aa: CASSLEGTDTQYF

v_gene: TRBV15
abundance: -
d_gene: -
j_gene: TRBJ1-1
CDR3nt: TGTGCCACCAGCCCTAGAGGTGCGAACACTGAAGCTTTCTTT
CDR3aa: CATSPRGANTEAFF

v_gene: TRBV5-4
abundance: -
d_gene: -
j_gene: TRBJ1-3
CDR3nt: TGTGCCAGCAGCCTAGATGGGGGATACACCATATATTTT
CDR3aa: CASSLDGGYTIYF

v_gene: TRBV4-3
abundance: -
d_gene: -
j_gene: TRBJ1-2
CDR3nt: TGCGCCAGCAGCCAACTGACAAGTGGGGCCTATGGCTACACCTTC
CDR3aa: CASSQLTSGAYGYTF

v_gene: TRBV27
abundance: few
d_gene: -
j_gene: TRBJ1-1
CDR3nt: TGTGCCAGCAACCTCCCCTGGGGGACGGCGAACACTGAAGCTTTCTTT
CDR3aa: CASNLPWGTANTEAFF